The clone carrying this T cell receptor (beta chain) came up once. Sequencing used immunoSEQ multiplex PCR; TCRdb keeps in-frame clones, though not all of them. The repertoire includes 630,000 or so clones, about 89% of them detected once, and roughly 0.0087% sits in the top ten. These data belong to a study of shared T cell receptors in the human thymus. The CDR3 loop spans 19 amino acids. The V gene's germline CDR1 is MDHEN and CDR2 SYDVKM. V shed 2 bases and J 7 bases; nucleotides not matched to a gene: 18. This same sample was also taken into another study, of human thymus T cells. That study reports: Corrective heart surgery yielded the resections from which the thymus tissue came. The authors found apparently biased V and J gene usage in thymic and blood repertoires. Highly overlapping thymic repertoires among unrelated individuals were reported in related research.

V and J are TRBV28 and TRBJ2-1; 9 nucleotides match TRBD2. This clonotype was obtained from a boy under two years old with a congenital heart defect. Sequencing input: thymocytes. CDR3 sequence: CASSLNLPMVAGDRNEQFF. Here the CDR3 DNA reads TGTGCCAGCAGTTTAAATCTCCCGATGGTAGCGGGAGATAGGAATGAGCAGTTCTTC. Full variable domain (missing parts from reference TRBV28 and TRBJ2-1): DVKVTQSSRYLVKRTGEKVFLECVQDMDHENMFWYRQDPGLGLRLIYFSYDVKMKEKGDIPEGYSVSREKKERFSLILESASTNQTSMYLCASSLNLPMVAGDRNEQFFGPGTRLTVL.